Sequencing of this TCR beta chain was carried out in a study of blood T cell repertoires in COVID-19. In the study overall: Collection of acute and convalescent COVID-19 samples took place in the United States, Italy and Spain. In each case, the material was cDNA or gDNA derived from T cells, B-cell-depleted T cells, or PBMCs.

In Seattle, patients joined the study during active infection and were tracked longitudinally. In the study's own analysis: It was from reference gene primer amplification that nucleated cell counts were estimated. Data came from immunoSEQ multiplex PCR; TCRdb stores just in-frame clones and leaves some out. That table furnishes V, J and clone size, whereas the DNA furnished D and trimming. This table has fewer than 200,000 clones, just under 85% appearing once. The germline gives CDR1 MNHNS, CDR2 SASEGT. Trimming removed 0 bases from V and 6 bases from J, with 10 bases in between. The CDR3 loop spans 14 amino acids.

This rearrangement joins TRBV6-1 to TRBJ2-3; maybe TRBD2 (6 bases). Sequenced sample: peripheral blood. The TCR sequence derives from a woman older than 75 with COVID-19, enrolled during active disease. The CDR3 coding sequence is TGTGCCAGCAGTGAAGCATATCTAGCGGATACGCAGTATTTT. Translation gives CASSEAYLADTQYF.